The 17 T cell receptor beta chains below were found in one sample sequenced in a study of regulatory T cells in long-lasting Graves disease. iRepertoire HTBI primers and Arm-PCR of CDR3 regions built TCR beta libraries. TCRdb ran MiXCR on the multiplex PCR reads and lists one entry per CDR3 protein. Of about 350,000 distinct CDR3 sequences in the sample, around 15% were seen once. Described time point: newly diagnosed GD, antithyroid drugs for less than 3 months. Scientists built the TCR library using RNA that was extracted from PBMCs. This sample also belongs to another study, concerning T cells in Graves' hyperthyroidism and ophthalmopathy.

The sample here was peripheral blood mononuclear cells (PBMCs), taken at new diagnosis, from a patient treated with antithyroid drugs. The receptor source for this set is a man aged 35 to 55 with Graves disease.

This clonotype was detected ten times or more. CDR3: CASSLNRATDTQYF. For the CDR3, the DNA is TGTGCCAGCAGCTTAAACAGAGCCACAGATACGCAGTATTTT. V and J are TRBV7-2 and TRBJ2-3; D is unresolved. The CDR3 length is 14 residues. Germline lookup yields CDR1 SGHTA and CDR2 FQGNSA. V was trimmed by 2 bases and J by 2 bases, leaving 8 bases between them. Full variable domain (missing parts from reference TRBV7-2 and TRBJ2-3): GAGVSQSPSNKVTEKGKDVELRCDPISGHTALYWYRQSLGQGLEFLIYFQGNSAPDKSGLPSDRFSAERTGGSVSTLTIQRTQQEDSAVYLCASSLNRATDTQYFGPGTRLTVL.

This clonotype came up a few times. The chain couples TRBV27 to TRBJ2-1; 14 positions match TRBD2. CDR1 and CDR2 (germline): MNHEY, SMNVEV (reference sequence). The ends lost 4 bases at V and 9 bases at J; junction bases unmatched: 11. The CDR3 is 17 residues long. The CDR3: CASSSSGTSGGTSEQFF. In nucleotides, the CDR3 is TGTGCCAGCAGTTCATCCGGGACTAGCGGGGGAACGAGTGAGCAGTTCTTC.

About this clonotype itself: Being one base from a much bigger clone, this may be a read error. The chain links TRBV6-2 or TRBV6-3 to TRBJ2-5, with D possibly TRBD1 on 5 matching bases. Looked up from germline, CDR1 is MNHEY and CDR2 is SVGEGT. V gave up 5 bases and J gave up 5 bases, with 18 bases separating them. The CDR3 totals 15 residues. The CDR3 DNA reads as TGTGCCAGCAGTGAAGCGACATCCAGGGCGGAGACCCAGTACTTC. Amino acid sequence: CASSEATSRAETQYF.

This clonotype has a count of ten or more. In DNA form, the CDR3 reads TGTGCCAGCTCACCACCGGGACAGACCAAAGAGACCCAGTACTTC. It encodes CASSPPGQTKETQYF. The V call is TRBV18, the J call TRBJ2-5; 7 bases fit TRBD1. With 0 bases clipped from V and 3 bases from J, the junction kept 4 bases outside the gene matches. The CDR3 spans 15 residues. Germline V gene sequence: CDR1 KGHSH, CDR2 LQKENI.

This clonotype showed up many times. The chain employs TRBV5-5 and TRBJ2-7; D is ambiguous. Germline V lookup: CDR1 SGHKS, CDR2 YYEKEE (reference sequence). This CDR3 spans 12 amino acids. Trimming took off 6 bases at V and 3 bases at J, with 10 bases between the two ends. The CDR3 DNA reads TGTGCCAGCACCGCGACGGGCTACGAGCAGTACTTC. This encodes CASTATGYEQYF. The variable domain in full, completed from reference TRBV5-5 and TRBJ2-7, reads DAGVTQSPTHLIKTRGQQVTLRCSPISGHKSVSWYQQVLGQGPQFIFQYYEKEERGRGNFPDRFSARQFPNYSSELNVNALLLGDSALYLCASTATGYEQYFGPGTRLTVT.

V gene TRBV12-3 or TRBV12-4 combines with J gene TRBJ2-7; 11 nucleotides agree with TRBD1. This CDR3 has 15 amino acids. V gave up 3 bases and J gave up 6 bases; unmatched junction bases: 7. The CDR3 nucleotides are TGTGCCAGCAGTTTGGACGGACAGGGGGCGTTCGAGCAGTACTTC. Amino acid sequence: CASSLDGQGAFEQYF.

This clonotype came up a few times. The chain joins TRBV20-1 to TRBJ2-2; maybe TRBD2 (6 bases). CDR3 size: 14 residues. V dropped 6 bases and J dropped 5 bases, with 16 bases sitting between them. Germline CDR1 and CDR2: DFQATT and SNEGSKA (reference sequence). CDR3 residues: CSADSGTQTGELFF. Written as DNA, the CDR3 is TGCAGTGCAGATTCCGGGACTCAAACCGGGGAGCTGTTTTTT.

This clonotype was observed many times. The V call is TRBV11-2, the J call TRBJ2-2, with a weak D call TRBD1 (6 bases). Trimming stripped 6 bases from V and 10 bases from J, with 15 bases between. The germline CDR1 and CDR2 sequences are SGHAT and FQNNGV. The CDR3 extends over 13 amino acids. CDR3 residues: CASSKTGFVELFF. CDR3 in DNA: TGTGCCAGCAGTAAAACAGGGTTTGTGGAGCTGTTTTTT.

This chain joins TRBV19 and TRBJ2-7, with 8 bases that match TRBD1. The V gene end was trimmed by 6 bases and the J gene end by 3 bases; junction bases not matched to a gene: 7. This CDR3 is built from 14 residues. Germline V CDR1 and CDR2: LNHDA, SQIVND (reference sequence). The CDR3 protein is CASSPQDRDYEQYF. In nucleotides, the CDR3 is TGTGCCAGTAGCCCCCAGGACAGGGACTACGAGCAGTACTTC.

The chain combines TRBV20-1 with TRBJ2-7; 8 bases are shared with TRBD1. The ends lost 2 bases at V and 4 bases at J; junction bases unmatched: 1. CDR1 and CDR2 from the germline V gene are DFQATT and SNEGSKA (reference sequence). CDR3 length: 12 residues. CDR3 DNA sequence: TGCAGTGCTAGAAGACAGGGGTACGAGCAGTACTTC. This sequence encodes CSARRQGYEQYF.

V gene TRBV4-2 combines with J gene TRBJ2-2, with 7 positions matching TRBD1. Germline V CDR1 and CDR2: LGHNA, YNFKEQ. The ends lost 2 bases at V and 0 bases at J; junction bases unmatched: 6. The CDR3 spans 17 residues. DNA for the CDR3: TGTGCCAGCAGCCAAAACCCGGGGACAGCGAACACCGGGGAGCTGTTTTTT. Translation: CASSQNPGTANTGELFF.

This clonotype was seen only a few times. CDR3 in amino acids: CAWSPWGERNQPQHF. DNA of the CDR3: TGTGCCTGGAGCCCCTGGGGGGAGCGCAATCAGCCCCAGCATTTT. This rearrangement joins TRBV30 to TRBJ1-5; weak D call: TRBD1 (5 bases). Trimming stripped 3 bases from V and 2 bases from J, with 14 bases between. CDR3 length equals 15 residues. Germline V gene data show CDR1 as GTSNPN and CDR2 as SVGIG (reference sequence).

This clonotype was recorded at least ten times. The J gene is TRBJ2-7, the V gene TRBV27; TRBD2 is a possible D gene (6 bases). This CDR3 spans 15 amino acids. Between the trimmed V and J ends, which lost 6 bases and 4 bases, there was a span of 19 bases. Germline V CDR1 and CDR2: MNHEY, SMNVEV (reference sequence). The CDR3 loop is CASSKSAGNRYEQYF. As DNA, the CDR3 is TGTGCCAGCAGCAAAAGCGCGGGGAACAGGTACGAGCAGTACTTC.

This clonotype was seen more than once but under ten times. The chain combines TRBV19 with TRBJ1-1; D is possibly TRBD1 (6 bases). Germline V gene sequence: CDR1 LNHDA, CDR2 SQIVND (reference sequence). The CDR3 runs 15 residues. Trimming cost V 7 bases and J 0 bases, with 15 bases left between them. CDR3 in DNA: TGTGCCAGTAAACTAGAGAGGACAGTGAACACTGAAGCTTTCTTT. It yields the protein CASKLERTVNTEAFF.

As to this clonotype: Since a far larger clone is one base different, this is likely a read error. The V and J genes are TRBV7-2 and TRBJ2-7, with TRBD1 matching 9 bases. J lost 4 bases, V lost 5 bases, and 12 bases had no gene match. The length of the CDR3 is 16 residues. Germline V lookup: CDR1 SGHTA, CDR2 FQGNSA. DNA for the CDR3: TGTGCCAGCAGCCAAGATATGGAGGACAGGGGTTACGAGCAGTACTTC. Its translation is CASSQDMEDRGYEQYF.

This clonotype was seen ten or more times. The genes are TRBV7-9 and TRBJ2-3, with no clear D. The CDR3 runs to 13 residues. The germline gives CDR1 SEHNR, CDR2 FQNEAQ (reference sequence). V shed 3 bases and J shed 7 bases, with 11 bases lying between them. The CDR3 spells CASSLDGFNTQYF. In nucleotides, the CDR3 is TGTGCCAGCAGCTTGGACGGGTTCAATACGCAGTATTTT.

This clonotype was found many times. The gene calls are TRBV7-9 and TRBJ2-3; D not resolved. CDR1 is SEHNR and CDR2 is FQNEAQ in the germline V gene (reference sequence). CDR3 size: 15 residues. V lost 0 bases to trimming and J lost 0 bases, with 7 bases between them. The CDR3 reads CASSLAETSTDTQYF. The CDR3 DNA reads as TGTGCCAGCAGCTTAGCGGAAACTAGCACAGATACGCAGTATTTT.